Below, 16 T cell receptor beta chains from the same sample are listed, as sequenced in a study of shared clonotypes between healthy human individuals. Naive-designated CD8 cells lacked CD45RO, were positively enriched for CCR7, and omitted terminally differentiated effector memory CD45RA+ cells. Sequenced by immunoSEQ multiplex PCR; TCRdb stores in-frame clones only, minus some. The data contain some 2 million clones, about 94% of them singletons. Material: naive CD8+ T cells sorted from blood. Every receptor here comes from a man aged 18 to 35 in good health.

This rearrangement joins TRBV5-5 to TRBJ2-2; D is perhaps TRBD1 (6 bases). The ends were cut back, 0 bases at V and 4 bases at J, with 13 bases in the middle. CDR1 SGHKS and CDR2 YYEKEE come from the germline V gene (reference sequence). This CDR3 is built from 16 residues. The CDR3 DNA reads as TGTGCCAGCAGCTTGGCCGGACAGCCTTTCACCGGGGAGCTGTTTTTT. Translation gives CASSLAGQPFTGELFF.

V usage is TRBV29-1 and J usage is TRBJ2-1; D could derive from TRBD1 or TRBD2 (6 bases each). The germline V and J ends were trimmed by 0 bases and 1 base, with 19 bases remaining between them. The CDR3 length is 18 residues. Per the germline V gene, CDR1 is SQVTM and CDR2 is ANQGSEA. The CDR3: CSVEDLHSGGLSYNEQFF. The DNA for the CDR3 is TGCAGCGTTGAAGATCTTCATAGTGGGGGGCTATCCTACAATGAGCAGTTCTTC.

J is TRBJ2-1 and V is TRBV6-6; the D is unclear. Trimming removed 0 bases from V and 3 bases from J, with 12 bases in between. Germline CDR1 MNHNY, CDR2 SVGAGI (reference sequence). This CDR3 has 16 residues. The CDR3 loop reads CASSYSPAGRYNEQFF. The DNA of the CDR3 is TGTGCCAGCAGTTACTCCCCGGCAGGCCGCTACAATGAGCAGTTCTTC.

Regarding this clone: Different DNA sequences within this sample yield the same CDR3. The V and J genes are TRBV5-4 and TRBJ2-7, with D possibly matching TRBD1 (5 bases). The CDR3 spans 13 residues. Germline CDR1 SGHNT, CDR2 YYREEE (reference sequence). The V end lost 0 bases, the J end lost 3 bases, and 7 bases lay between the germline ends. The DNA for the CDR3 is TGTGCCAGCAGCTTGGACAGGAACTACGAGCAGTACTTC. Translating it yields CASSLDRNYEQYF.

The count of this clone is one. The V call is TRBV11-2, the J call TRBJ2-7; TRBD1 aligns across 8 bases. The length of the CDR3 is 15 residues. The V and J ends lost 7 bases and 7 bases, in that order; junction bases with no gene match: 15. CDR1 and CDR2 (germline): SGHAT, FQNNGV. The CDR3 loop reads CASNLRTGLLGEQYF. In DNA, the CDR3 is TGTGCCAGCAACCTCCGGACAGGGCTTTTGGGGGAGCAGTACTTC.

A single count supports this clone. The chain is built from TRBV30 and TRBJ1-4; a possible D gene is TRBD1 (6 bases). CDR3 length: 15 amino acids. Looked up from germline, CDR1 is GTSNPN and CDR2 is SVGIG (reference sequence). Trimming cost V 0 bases and J 5 bases, with 13 bases left between them. CDR3: CAWSVLGTPNEKLFF. In DNA, the CDR3 is TGTGCCTGGAGTGTACTCGGGACACCGAATGAAAAACTGTTTTTT.

Remarks on this clone: This CDR3 is also generated by other DNA sequences in the sample. The chain employs TRBV27 and TRBJ2-5; weak D call: TRBD1 (7 bases). The V end lost 6 bases, the J end lost 5 bases, and 13 bases lay between the germline ends. The CDR3 consists of 13 residues. Germline lookup yields CDR1 MNHEY and CDR2 SMNVEV (reference sequence). The DNA for the CDR3 is TGTGCCAGCAGCCTACAGGGGAGGGAGACCCAGTACTTC. Amino acids: CASSLQGRETQYF.

The J gene is TRBJ2-5, the V gene TRBV9; 12 positions match TRBD2. The CDR3 extends over 15 amino acids. The junction had 6 bases not matched to a gene; V was cut back by 4 bases and J by 5 bases. Germline-derived CDR1 and CDR2 are SGDLS and YYNGEE. Here the CDR3 DNA reads TGTGCCAGCAGCACACGACTAGCGGGGGACGAGACCCAGTACTTC. Translation gives CASSTRLAGDETQYF.

About this clone itself: The sample contains more than one DNA sequence encoding this CDR3. The chain has TRBV6-5 and TRBJ2-3; no definite D call. Trimming removed 4 bases at V and 6 bases at J, with 5 bases between. The CDR3 runs to 11 residues. Germline V gene sequence: CDR1 MNHEY, CDR2 SVGAGI. CDR3 loop: CASSSGDTQYF. The CDR3, as DNA: TGTGCCAGCAGTTCTGGCGATACGCAGTATTTT.

As for this clone: The junction shows a germline mismatch at one end, possibly a read error. The chain is built from TRBV7-7 and TRBJ2-5, with TRBD1 matching over 7 bases. Germline V gene lookup returns CDR1 SSHAT and CDR2 FNYEAQ (reference sequence). The CDR3 consists of 14 residues. CDR3 bases: TGTGCTAGCAGCCCGGGACAGTTCCAAGAGACCCAGTACTTC. Protein product: CASSPGQFQETQYF.

This chain connects TRBV6-5 to TRBJ2-1; 9 bases match TRBD2. CDR3 length equals 16 residues. V dropped 2 bases and J dropped 6; count of bases not matched to a gene: 8. The germline V gene has CDR1 MNHEY and CDR2 SVGAGI. DNA for the CDR3: TGTGCCAGCAGTTACGGTTGGGCTAGCGGGGTCAATGAGCAGTTCTTC. Amino acid sequence: CASSYGWASGVNEQFF.

Details on this clone: This specimen includes other DNA sequences encoding the same CDR3. The CDR3 DNA follows: TGTGCCAGTAGTATAGATCTGGGCTCACCCCTCCACTTT. It specifies CASSIDLGSPLHF. The chain recombines TRBV19 with TRBJ1-6; D not certain. The V end was cut by 0 bases, the J end by 10 bases, with 7 bases between. Per the germline V gene, CDR1 is LNHDA and CDR2 is SQIVND (reference sequence). The CDR3 consists of 13 residues.

The chain couples TRBV9 to TRBJ1-4; D is ambiguous. Trimming removed 0 bases from V and 12 bases from J, with 9 bases in between. The CDR3 totals 12 residues. Germline V gene lookup returns CDR1 SGDLS and CDR2 YYNGEE. CDR3 amino acids: CASSVDSSELFF. The CDR3 DNA reads TGTGCCAGCAGCGTAGATTCCTCCGAACTGTTTTTT.

The rearrangement links TRBV7-9 to TRBJ2-7; the D is unclear. V was shortened by 2 bases and J by 7 bases, with 15 bases between the two germline ends. From germline, CDR1 is SEHNR and CDR2 FQNEAQ (reference sequence). This CDR3 has 14 amino acids. CDR3 sequence reads: CASSLLSPGEEQYF. The DNA of the CDR3 is TGTGCCAGCAGCTTACTTAGCCCTGGAGAGGAGCAGTACTTC.

The V call is TRBV4-3, the J call TRBJ2-7; 7 bases align to TRBD2. The CDR3 length is 15 residues. CDR1 is LGHNA and CDR2 is YSLEER in the germline V gene. The V and J ends lost 4 bases and 3 bases, in that order; junction bases with no gene match: 9. CDR3 DNA: TGCGCCAGCAGCCCTTTAGCGGGTGGGGGCTACGAGCAGTACTTC. Residues: CASSPLAGGGYEQYF.

V is TRBV5-6 and J is TRBJ2-2, with D possibly being TRBD1 (5 bases). Germline V gene sequence: CDR1 SGHDT, CDR2 YYEEEE. The CDR3 runs 17 residues. The germline V and J ends were trimmed by 0 bases and 2 bases, with 14 bases remaining between them. The CDR3 DNA follows: TGTGCCAGCAGCTTGGAGGGGCACAGCCCAAACACCGGGGAGCTGTTTTTT. It encodes CASSLEGHSPNTGELFF.